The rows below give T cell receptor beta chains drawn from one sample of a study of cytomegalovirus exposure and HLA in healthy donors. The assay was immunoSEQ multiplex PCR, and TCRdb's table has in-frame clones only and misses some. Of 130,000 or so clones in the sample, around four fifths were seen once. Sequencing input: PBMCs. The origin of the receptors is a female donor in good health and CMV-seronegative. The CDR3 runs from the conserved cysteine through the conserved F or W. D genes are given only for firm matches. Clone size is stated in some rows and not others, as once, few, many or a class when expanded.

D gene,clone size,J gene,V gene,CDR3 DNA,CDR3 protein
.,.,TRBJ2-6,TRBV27,TGTGCCAGCAGCGAGATACTGGGGCCTGGGGCCAACGTCCTGACTTTC,CASSEILGPGANVLTF
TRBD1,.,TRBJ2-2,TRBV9,TGTGCCAGCAGCGTAGGGGACAGCCAGAACACCGGGGAGCTGTTTTTT,CASSVGDSQNTGELFF
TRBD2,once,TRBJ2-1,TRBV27,TGTGCCAGCAGTGGGACTAGCGGGAGCAATGAGCAGTTCTTC,CASSGTSGSNEQFF
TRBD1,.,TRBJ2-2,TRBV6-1,TGTGCCAGCAGACAGGGGGCTTCGAACACCGGGGAGCTGTTTTTT,CASRQGASNTGELFF
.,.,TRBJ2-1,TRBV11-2,TGTGCCAGCAGCTTAGATTTTGGCAGGGAAGGGGTTGAGCAGTTCTTC,CASSLDFGREGVEQFF
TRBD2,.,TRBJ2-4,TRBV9,TGTGCCAGCAGCGCCGGACTAGCGGGAGCAGCCAAAAACATTCAGTACTTC,CASSAGLAGAAKNIQYF
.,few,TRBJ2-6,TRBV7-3,TGTGCCAGCAGCTTCGACACAGGGATCGGGGCCAACGTCCTGACTTTC,CASSFDTGIGANVLTF
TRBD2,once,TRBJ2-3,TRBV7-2,TGTGCCAGCAGCCTAGGGGTGTTAGCGGGAGGAGATACGCAGTATTTT,CASSLGVLAGGDTQYF
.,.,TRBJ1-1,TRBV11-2,TGTGCCAGCAGCCCCGACATCGGGGGAATGGGCACTGAAGCTTTCTTT,CASSPDIGGMGTEAFF
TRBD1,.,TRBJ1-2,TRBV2,TGTGCCAGCAGTGAAGGCAGGGGGGATGGCTACACCTTC,CASSEGRGDGYTF
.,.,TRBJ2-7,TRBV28,TGTGCCAGCAGCCCACACAGATGGAATTACGAGCAGTACTTC,CASSPHRWNYEQYF
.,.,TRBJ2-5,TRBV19,TGTGCCAGTAGTGCCGAGGAACGGGGTGAGACCCAGTACTTC,CASSAEERGETQYF
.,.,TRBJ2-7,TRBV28,TGTGCCAGCAGAACTGCCCCCGGCGGCAACGAGCAGTACTTC,CASRTAPGGNEQYF
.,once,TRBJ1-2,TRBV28,TGTGCCAGCAGTTTACCAAACTATGGCTACACCTTC,CASSLPNYGYTF
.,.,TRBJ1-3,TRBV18,TGTGCCAGCTCACCACAGAGCTCTGGAAACACCATATATTTT,CASSPQSSGNTIYF
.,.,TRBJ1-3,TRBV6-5,TGTGCCAGCAGTCTAGGCCCTGTCTCTGGAAACACCATATATTTT,CASSLGPVSGNTIYF
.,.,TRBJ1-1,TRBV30,TGTGCCTTCATAGAAACTGAAGCTTTCTTT,CAFIETEAFF
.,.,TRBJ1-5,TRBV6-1,TGTGCCAGCAGGACAGTTAGCAATCAGCCCCAGCATTTT,CASRTVSNQPQHF
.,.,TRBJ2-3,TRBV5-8,TGTGCCAGCAGCTTGGGGCGGCGCCCGAGGGATACGCAGTATTTT,CASSLGRRPRDTQYF
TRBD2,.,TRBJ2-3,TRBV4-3,TGCGCCAGCAGCCAAGATCTAGCGGAGGCAGATACGCAGTATTTT,CASSQDLAEADTQYF
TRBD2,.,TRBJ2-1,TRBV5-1,TGCGCCAGCAGCTCGACGACTAGCGGGAATGAGCAGTTCTTC,CASSSTTSGNEQFF
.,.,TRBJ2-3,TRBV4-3,TGCGCCAGCAGCCAAGATCTGGAGGATACGCAGTATTTT,CASSQDLEDTQYF
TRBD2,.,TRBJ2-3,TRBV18,TGTGCCAGCTCACCACTGAACAAGCTAGCGGGAGGGAGTACGCAGTATTTT,CASSPLNKLAGGSTQYF
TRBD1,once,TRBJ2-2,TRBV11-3,TGTGCCAGCAGCCCCGGACAGGGGGCAGACACCGGGGAGCTGTTTTTT,CASSPGQGADTGELFF
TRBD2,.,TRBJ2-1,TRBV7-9,TGTGCCAGCAGCTTATTAGCGGGTTATAATGAGCAGTTCTTC,CASSLLAGYNEQFF
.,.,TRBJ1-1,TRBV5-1,TGCGCCAGCAGCCTACCTCATACTGAAGCTTTCTTT,CASSLPHTEAFF
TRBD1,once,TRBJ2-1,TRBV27,TGTGCCAGCAGTTTATTGAGGGACAGGGCGGATGAGCAGTTCTTC,CASSLLRDRADEQFF
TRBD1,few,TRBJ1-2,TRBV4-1,TGCGCCAGCAGCCCTACCGGGACAGGGGGCCGAGGCTATGGCTACACCTTC,CASSPTGTGGRGYGYTF
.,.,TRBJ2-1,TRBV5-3,TGTGCCAGAAGCTTTTTAGCGCCATGGTCCTACAATGAGCAGTTCTTC,CARSFLAPWSYNEQFF